This T cell receptor beta chain was captured in a study of shared clonotypes between healthy human individuals. The assay was immunoSEQ multiplex PCR, and TCRdb's table has in-frame clones only and misses some. The table lists approximately 2.5 million clones, 93% of them singletons. Per germline, CDR1 ENHRY and CDR2 SYGVKD. V lost 2 bases, J lost 8 bases, and 6 bases stayed unmatched. CDR3 length: 15 amino acids. The sample comprised naive CD4+ T cells from PBMCs. The sample's subset: CD45RA+ positively selected. V is TRBV10-3 and J is TRBJ1-4; 9 bases map to TRBD1. The TCR comes from a man between 18 and 35 years old in good health. Some clones in this sample may be carry-over from other donors' samples. The CDR3 reads CAISEGNRGQEKLFF. The CDR3 nucleotides read TGTGCCATCAGTGAGGGAAACAGGGGGCAGGAAAAACTGTTTTTT.